This T cell receptor beta chain came from a study of blood T cell repertoires in COVID-19. Overall study context: There were acute and convalescent COVID-19 samples, and they came from the United States, Italy and Spain.

The assay was immunoSEQ multiplex PCR, and TCRdb's table has in-frame clones only and misses some. The profile shows about 260,000 clones, about 87% of them singletons. The sequenced sample was PBMCs or T cells enriched from blood (not recorded which). This sequence originates from a woman aged 25 to 45 with acute COVID-19.

The CDR3 nucleotides read TGTGCCAGCAGTCCAAGGACTAAAGGCACAGATACGCAGTATTTT. This gives the protein CASSPRTKGTDTQYF. V is TRBV27 and J is TRBJ2-3, with D maybe TRBD2 (6 bases). CDR1 and CDR2 (germline): MNHEY, SMNVEV (reference sequence). The CDR3 totals 15 residues. Trimming took 5 bases from V and 1 from J, leaving 13 bases between them.